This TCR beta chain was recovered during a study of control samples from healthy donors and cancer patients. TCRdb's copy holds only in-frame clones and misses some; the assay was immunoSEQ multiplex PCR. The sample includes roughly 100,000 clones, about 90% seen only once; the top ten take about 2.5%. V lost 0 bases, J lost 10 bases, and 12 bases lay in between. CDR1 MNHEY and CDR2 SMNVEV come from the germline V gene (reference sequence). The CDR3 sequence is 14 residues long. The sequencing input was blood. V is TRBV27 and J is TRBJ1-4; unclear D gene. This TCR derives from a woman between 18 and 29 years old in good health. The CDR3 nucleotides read TGTGCCAGCAGTTTATCATTACCTACGGCAAAACTGTTTTTT. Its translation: CASSLSLPTAKLFF.